This TCR beta chain was found in a study of cytomegalovirus exposure and HLA in healthy donors. Background on the study: Earlier sequencing of 150 million to 200 million T cells yielded approximately 120 million unique TCR beta sequences.

PCR amplification relied on 60 Vbeta primers (plus 13 Jbeta primers). Some clones are missing from TCRdb's copy, which holds only in-frame ones; the method was immunoSEQ multiplex PCR. The data show 110,000 to 150,000 clones, with approximately 80% seen just once and about 4.3% held by the top ten. The length of the CDR3 is 14 residues. CDR1 GTSNPN and CDR2 SVGIG come from the germline V gene (reference sequence). Trimming shortened V by 8 bases and J by 4 bases, and 20 bases separated the two germline ends. This clonotype was obtained from a man aged 35-49 years in good health and CMV-seronegative. The sequencing input was PBMCs. V usage is TRBV30 and J usage is TRBJ1-1; D is undetermined. For the CDR3, the DNA is TGTGCCGCCTCAACTGGAGCGGCGGGCACTGAAGCTTTCTTT. Its translation is CAASTGAAGTEAFF.